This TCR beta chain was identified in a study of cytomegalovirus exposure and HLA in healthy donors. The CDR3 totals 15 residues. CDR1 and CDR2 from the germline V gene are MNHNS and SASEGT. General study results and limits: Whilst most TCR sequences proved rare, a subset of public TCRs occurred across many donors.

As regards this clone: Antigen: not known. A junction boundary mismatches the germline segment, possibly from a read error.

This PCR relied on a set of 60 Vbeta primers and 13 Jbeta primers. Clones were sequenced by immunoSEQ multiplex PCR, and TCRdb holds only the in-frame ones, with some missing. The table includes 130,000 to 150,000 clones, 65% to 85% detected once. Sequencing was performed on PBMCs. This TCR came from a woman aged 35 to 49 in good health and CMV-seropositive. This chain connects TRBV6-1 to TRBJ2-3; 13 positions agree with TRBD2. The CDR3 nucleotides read TGTGCCAGCAGTGGACTAGCGGGGGGAGCAGATACGCAATATTTT. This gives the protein CASSGLAGGADTQYF.